The 15 T cell receptor beta chains below all came from one sample that was sequenced in a study of T cell responses to AZD1222 COVID-19 vaccine. Profiled with immunoSEQ multiplex PCR; TCRdb holds only in-frame clones, not every one. The profile shows roughly 150,000 clones, about 91% of them singletons. The input for sequencing was peripheral blood, taken on day 0 of AZD1222 vaccination. All receptors come from an adult in good health.

V and J are TRBV29-1 and TRBJ2-2, with a possible D match to TRBD2 (6 bases). CDR3 length: 12 amino acids. V lost 4 bases, J lost 6 bases, and 9 bases lay in between. CDR1 is SQVTM and CDR2 is ANQGSEA in the germline V gene. Written as DNA, the CDR3 is TGCAGCGTTGTTTGGGGGGCCGGGGAGCTGTTTTTT. Protein product: CSVVWGAGELFF.

The chain is built from TRBV5-4 and TRBJ2-7; D is ambiguous. This CDR3 region has 15 residues. Between the trimmed V and J ends, which lost 1 base and 5 bases, there was a span of 16 bases. The germline V gene has CDR1 SGHNT and CDR2 YYREEE (reference sequence). CDR3 residues: CASSLLGKGVHEQYF. The CDR3 DNA is TGTGCCAGCAGCTTGTTGGGTAAAGGTGTACACGAGCAGTACTTC.

Turning to this clone: One end of the junction fails to match germline, which may point to a read error. V is TRBV7-7 and J is TRBJ2-7; D may correspond to TRBD1 or TRBD2 (5 bases each). Germline V gives CDR1 SSHAT, CDR2 FNYEAQ (reference sequence). The CDR3 consists of 17 residues. This CDR3 is CASSLGVMEALTYEQYF. The CDR3 DNA follows: TGTGCTAGCAGCTTAGGGGTGATGGAGGCCCTTACCTACGAGCAGTACTTC.

The rearrangement uses TRBV5-1 and TRBJ1-3; D is possibly TRBD1 (5 bases). The V and J ends lost 2 bases and 0 bases respectively, with 9 bases between them. Germline V gene data show CDR1 as SGHRS and CDR2 as YFSETQ. This CDR3 is 15 amino acids long. This CDR3 is CASSFGTDSGNTIYF. The CDR3, as DNA: TGCGCCAGCAGCTTCGGGACGGACTCTGGAAACACCATATATTTT.

V usage is TRBV6-2 or TRBV6-3 and J usage is TRBJ1-6; possible D gene TRBD1, 5 bases. In germline, CDR1 is MNHEY, CDR2 SVGEGT. Trimming removed 6 bases at V and 8 bases at J, with 20 bases between. CDR3 length equals 16 residues. CDR3 sequence (DNA): TGTGCCAGCAGCCCCGGGACCGTGTACCTGGATTCACCCCTCCACTTT. It encodes CASSPGTVYLDSPLHF.

This clone was found once. The V and J genes are TRBV7-9 and TRBJ1-2, with D uncertain. This CDR3 region has 10 residues. Per germline, CDR1 SEHNR and CDR2 FQNEAQ (reference sequence). V gave up 5 bases and J gave up 4 bases, with 2 bases separating them. The CDR3 region has the DNA TGTGCCAGCAGCCCCTATGGCTACACCTTC. Translation: CASSPYGYTF.

V gene TRBV14 combines with J gene TRBJ2-7; 11 bases agree with TRBD2. The CDR3 length is 17 residues. The V gene end was trimmed by 1 base and the J gene end by 2 bases; junction bases not matched to a gene: 7. Germline assignment: CDR1 SGHDN and CDR2 FVKESK. In nucleotides, the CDR3 is TGTGCCAGCAGCCAAGTGGCTAGCGGGAGGATCGCCTACGAGCAGTACTTC. Amino acid sequence: CASSQVASGRIAYEQYF.

This chain joins TRBV11-2 and TRBJ2-2; 10 positions agree with TRBD1. CDR1 SGHAT and CDR2 FQNNGV come from the germline V gene. The CDR3 is 15 amino acids. The V gene end was trimmed by 5 bases and the J gene end by 5 bases; junction bases not matched to a gene: 5. This chain's CDR3 is CASSLTGGRTGELFF. The CDR3 nucleotides are TGTGCCAGCAGCCTGACAGGGGGCCGGACCGGGGAGCTGTTTTTT.

This rearrangement joins TRBV7-9 to TRBJ1-4; D unclear. The germline V gene has CDR1 SEHNR and CDR2 FQNEAQ (reference sequence). V lost 6 bases and J lost 7, with 18 bases in between. This CDR3 has 15 residues. The CDR3 DNA follows: TGTGCCAGCAGTTCACAGAGCCGGGCGGGTGAAAAACTGTTTTTT. Translation gives CASSSQSRAGEKLFF.

In DNA form, the CDR3 reads TGTGCCAGCCGACCTGGGCTAGCGGGAGTTGGGCAGTTCTTC. Encoded protein: CASRPGLAGVGQFF. The chain joins TRBV11-1 to TRBJ2-1, with 10 bases that match TRBD2. This CDR3 spans 14 amino acids. Trimming took 8 bases from V and 12 from J; bases not matched to a gene: 13. Germline V gene sequence: CDR1 SGHAT, CDR2 FQDESV (reference sequence).

The chain employs TRBV7-3 and TRBJ1-1; D may be TRBD1 (5 bases). The CDR3 has 13 amino acids. The germline gives CDR1 SGHTA, CDR2 FQGTGA. Trimming removed 5 bases at V and 4 bases at J, with 11 bases between. DNA for the CDR3: TGTGCCAGCAGCCTTCGTGGGGGCACTGAAGCTTTCTTT. This translates into CASSLRGGTEAFF. The full variable domain, completed using reference TRBV7-3 and TRBJ1-1, is GAGVSQTPSNKVTEKGKYVELRCDPISGHTALYWYRQSLGQGPEFLIYFQGTGAADDSGLPNDRFFAVRPEGSVSTLKIQRTERGDSAVYLCASSLRGGTEAFFGQGTRLTVV.

The chain uses TRBV5-4 and TRBJ2-1; 7 bases line up with TRBD2. Trimming removed 3 bases from V and 0 bases from J; junction bases left unmatched: 15. The CDR3 is 19 residues long. Germline V gene sequence: CDR1 SGHNT, CDR2 YYREEE (reference sequence). This CDR3 is CASSSVLSSGPSSYNEQFF. The CDR3 DNA reads TGTGCCAGCAGCTCCGTACTTTCTAGCGGTCCGAGCTCCTACAATGAGCAGTTCTTC. The full variable domain, completed using reference TRBV5-4 and TRBJ2-1, is ETGVTQSPTHLIKTRGQQVTLRCSSQSGHNTVSWYQQALGQGPQFIFQYYREEENGRGNFPPRFSGLQFPNYSSELNVNALELDDSALYLCASSSVLSSGPSSYNEQFFGPGTRLTVL.

The V gene is TRBV10-3, the J gene TRBJ1-2, with 10 nucleotides matching TRBD1. The CDR3 is 15 residues long. The V gene end was trimmed by 5 bases and the J gene end by 3 bases; junction bases not matched to a gene: 6. CDR1 is ENHRY and CDR2 is SYGVKD in the germline V gene. Here the CDR3 DNA reads TGTGCCATCAGTCCGGGACAGGGGTATGACTATGGCTACACCTTC. Translation gives CAISPGQGYDYGYTF.

Comments on this clone: The same CDR3 is also encoded by other DNA sequences in this sample. This sequence joins TRBV9 and TRBJ2-5, with D unclear. The germline V gene encodes CDR1 SGDLS and CDR2 YYNGEE. CDR3 length equals 13 residues. V shed 2 bases and J shed 2 bases, with 7 bases lying between them. The CDR3 nucleotides are TGTGCCAGCAGCGTCGGCTTTCAAGAGACCCAGTACTTC. It is translated as CASSVGFQETQYF.

The CDR3, as DNA: TGTGCCAGCAGCTTAGACCCGGGAGATACGCAGTATTTT. It yields the protein CASSLDPGDTQYF. The chain recombines TRBV13 with TRBJ2-3; D not resolved. Trimming took off 1 base at V and 5 bases at J, with 7 bases between the two ends. The CDR3 has 13 residues. The germline V gene has CDR1 PRHDT and CDR2 FYEKMQ (reference sequence).